Following are 6 T cell receptor beta chains from one sample sequenced in a study of blood T cell repertoires in COVID-19 (dated by TCRdb to about 2020). Receptors were amplified or captured by the immunoSEQ multiplex PCR assay. TCRdb retrieved this table from immuneACCESS and kept in-frame rearrangements only. Not all clones are present; in checked studies, unresolved V genes account for under half, and no reason is known for the remainder. This sample has 250,000 to 300,000 clones in its table, and roughly nine tenths of those were observed once. 3.5% to 4% of the sample goes to the ten largest clones. Sequencing was carried out using peripheral blood. All receptors derive from a man younger than 30 with active or convalescent COVID-19.

This chain uses TRBV7-2 with TRBJ1-2; weak D call: TRBD1 (6 bases). Trimming took off 3 bases at V and 8 bases at J, with 10 bases between the two ends. The CDR3 totals 12 residues. Germline loops: CDR1 SGHTA, CDR2 FQGNSA. In DNA, the CDR3 is TGTGCCAGCAGCTTCGCAGGGGTCGGCTACACCTTC. Residues: CASSFAGVGYTF.

V gene TRBV9 combines with J gene TRBJ1-5; D is possibly TRBD1 (5 bases). Trimming took off 0 bases at V and 7 bases at J, with 14 bases between the two ends. This CDR3 has 15 amino acids. CDR1 is SGDLS, CDR2 YYNGEE, per germline. CDR3 sequence (DNA): TGTGCCAGCAGCGTAGCTGGGGGGGATTCACAGCCCCAGCATTTT. It specifies CASSVAGGDSQPQHF.

The rearrangement joins TRBV27 to TRBJ2-1; weak D call: TRBD1 (5 bases). The CDR3 runs to 17 residues. Germline V CDR1 and CDR2: MNHEY, SMNVEV (reference sequence). The V gene lost 2 bases and the J gene lost 5 bases, with 19 bases spanning the gap. Here the CDR3 DNA reads TGTGCCAGCAGTTTACGATTCGACAGCAGAGTCCACAATGAGCAGTTCTTC. Protein: CASSLRFDSRVHNEQFF.

The chain couples TRBV5-1 to TRBJ2-5, with D perhaps TRBD1 (6 bases). There are 14 residues in the CDR3. The V end lost 0 bases, the J end lost 4 bases, and 10 bases lay between the germline ends. CDR1 and CDR2 (germline): SGHRS, YFSETQ. CDR3 amino acids: CASSLGTAVETQYF. CDR3 sequence (DNA): TGCGCCAGCAGCTTGGGGACAGCCGTAGAGACCCAGTACTTC.

The CDR3 DNA sequence: TGTGCCAGCAGACCCCCGGGACAGGGAAACTATGGCTACACCTTC. Translated, it gives CASRPPGQGNYGYTF. J is TRBJ1-2 and V is TRBV6-5, with 9 bases fitting TRBD1. In germline, CDR1 is MNHEY, CDR2 SVGAGI. V shed 6 bases, J shed 2 bases, and the junction held 7 bases outside the gene matches. CDR3 length: 15 residues.

The CDR3 is CASADRDQPQHF. The DNA for the CDR3 is TGTGCCAGCGCTGACAGAGATCAGCCCCAGCATTTT. V usage is TRBV12-3 or TRBV12-4 and J usage is TRBJ1-5, with D possibly TRBD1 on 5 matching bases. Trimming cost V 8 bases and J 5 bases, with 10 bases left between them. This CDR3 region has 12 residues.